This T cell receptor (beta chain) derives from a study of glioma-infiltrating T cells. Per germline, CDR1 SGHTA and CDR2 FQGNSA. CDR3 length equals 15 residues. The ends lost 5 bases at V and 1 base at J; junction bases unmatched: 8. The iRepertoire nested amplicon-rescue multiplex PCR amplified TCR alpha and beta CDR3s from RNA. MiXCR was run by TCRdb on the multiplex PCR reads, yielding one entry per CDR3 protein. The table records a few hundred thousand distinct CDR3 sequences, roughly two fifths of them present only once. As regards this clonotype: Because it lacks the conserved phenylalanine or tryptophan at the end, this CDR3 is likely a read error.

Sequencing was done on a sample of glioma tissue, nonneoplastic brain tissue, or PBMCs (not recorded which). This clonotype originated in a human donor with low-grade glioma or glioblastoma, undergoing nonglioma brain surgery, or in good health (not recorded which). The chain uses TRBV7-2 and TRBJ2-7, with TRBD2 matching over 7 bases. In nucleotides, the CDR3 is TGTGCCAGCAGCCTCCGATCGGGACTATCCTACGAGCAGTACTTG. The encoded protein is CASSLRSGLSYEQYL.